These 30 T cell receptor beta chains were all obtained from the same sample, sequenced in a study of blood T cell repertoires in COVID-19. Generated by immunoSEQ multiplex PCR, the TCRdb table keeps only in-frame clones and is missing some. The data contain about 320,000 clones, around 90% of them seen just once; the ten biggest clones take up 5% to 5.5%. Source material: PBMCs or T cells enriched from blood (not recorded which). The receptors here all came from a man in his 60s who had recovered from COVID-19.

The chain has TRBV7-9 and TRBJ1-1, with D uncertain. This CDR3 has 15 residues. CDR1 SEHNR and CDR2 FQNEAQ come from the germline V gene (reference sequence). The V and J ends lost 0 bases and 0 bases respectively, with 8 bases between them. This chain's CDR3 is CASSLARRVNTEAFF. CDR3 bases: TGTGCCAGCAGCTTAGCGAGGCGGGTGAACACTGAAGCTTTCTTT.

The chain has TRBV19 and TRBJ1-4; TRBD1 aligns across 9 bases. Germline CDR1 is LNHDA and CDR2 is SQIVND (reference sequence). Trimming at V came to 5 bases and at J to 3 bases, leaving 7 bases not matched to a gene. There are 16 residues in the CDR3. CDR3 in amino acids: CASSEGTGIPNEKLFF. CDR3 nucleotide sequence: TGTGCCAGTAGTGAAGGGACAGGGATTCCTAATGAAAAACTGTTTTTT.

J is TRBJ2-6 and V is TRBV11-3; maybe TRBD1 (6 bases). The CDR3 extends over 15 amino acids. Per germline, CDR1 SGHNT and CDR2 YENEEA. Trimming removed 1 base at V and 2 bases at J, with 6 bases between. Here the CDR3 reads CASSLAGAGANVLTF. The CDR3, as DNA: TGTGCCAGCAGCTTAGCAGGGGCTGGGGCCAACGTCCTGACTTTC.

The chain carries TRBV19 and TRBJ1-2, with 7 bases matching TRBD1. CDR1 and CDR2 (germline): LNHDA, SQIVND (reference sequence). CDR3 size: 13 residues. With 7 bases clipped from V and 8 bases from J, the junction kept 10 bases outside the gene matches. CDR3 coding DNA: TGTGCCAGTACCTCCGACAGGGCGGGGGGCTACACCTTC. It codes for CASTSDRAGGYTF.

The chain employs TRBV28 and TRBJ1-2; weak D call: TRBD1 (6 bases). Germline CDR1 MDHEN, CDR2 SYDVKM. The CDR3 covers 12 residues. In DNA, the CDR3 is TGTGCAAACTACAGGGTTGGCTATGGCTACACCTTC. It translates to CANYRVGYGYTF.

This chain uses TRBV2 with TRBJ2-1, with 7 bases fitting TRBD2. Losses at the gene ends were 5 bases for V and 7 bases for J; bases not matched to a gene: 11. The CDR3 has 15 amino acids. Germline-derived CDR1 and CDR2 are SNHLY and FYNNEI. The CDR3 spells CASSLGGEGRNEQFF. The CDR3 DNA is TGTGCCAGCAGTCTTGGGGGGGAGGGCCGGAATGAGCAGTTCTTC.

This rearrangement joins TRBV5-4 to TRBJ1-4; 7 bases are shared with TRBD1. Germline CDR1 reads SGHNT; CDR2 reads YYREEE (reference sequence). The CDR3 length is 15 residues. The junction had 3 bases not matched to a gene; V was cut back by 4 bases and J by 0 bases. CDR3 residues: CASSNGTATNEKLFF. CDR3 in DNA: TGTGCCAGCAGCAATGGGACAGCAACTAATGAAAAACTGTTTTTT.

The J gene is TRBJ2-1, the V gene TRBV4-3; 9 bases map to TRBD2. From germline, CDR1 is LGHNA and CDR2 YSLEER. Trimming removed 2 bases from V and 9 bases from J; junction bases left unmatched: 17. The CDR3 runs to 18 residues. The CDR3 here is CASSQSPSGISVKGEQFF. The CDR3 nucleotides are TGCGCCAGCAGCCAATCCCCTAGCGGGATCTCTGTTAAGGGTGAGCAGTTCTTC.

The CDR3 DNA reads as TGTGCCACCAGTGACCCTGGGGGCCCCGGGGAGACCCAGTACTTC. Translated, it gives CATSDPGGPGETQYF. The chain has TRBV24-1 and TRBJ2-5; D is possibly TRBD1 (6 bases). CDR3 length: 15 residues. Per germline, CDR1 KGHDR and CDR2 SFDVKD. V was clipped by 4 bases and J by 5 bases, with 16 bases between them.

Only one count was recorded for this clone. V is TRBV7-2 and J is TRBJ2-1; TRBD2 matches 7 bases. Germline V gene sequence: CDR1 SGHTA, CDR2 FQGNSA. This CDR3 has 15 amino acids. After removal of 1 base from V and 3 bases from J, the junction contained 3 bases not matched to a gene. The CDR3 is CASSLGGGYYNEQFF. CDR3 sequence (DNA): TGTGCCAGCAGCTTAGGGGGAGGGTACTACAATGAGCAGTTCTTC.

The chain links TRBV3-1 (or the pseudogene TRBV3-2) to TRBJ1-3, with D tentatively TRBD1 (6 bases). The CDR3 is made up of 16 amino acids. CDR1 LGHDT and CDR2 YNNKEL come from the germline V gene (reference sequence). V gave up 4 bases and J gave up 4 bases, with 17 bases separating them. The CDR3 nucleotides read TGTGCCAGCAGCCGCTTGGGGGGGGCAAAGGGAAACACCATATATTTT. This sequence encodes CASSRLGGAKGNTIYF.

The V gene is TRBV19, the J gene TRBJ1-1; D is ambiguous. V gave up 3 bases and J gave up 0 bases, with 8 bases separating them. Germline V CDR1 and CDR2: LNHDA, SQIVND (reference sequence). This CDR3 contains 14 residues. Here the CDR3 DNA reads TGTGCCAGTAGTATTCTGGCAATGAACACTGAAGCTTTCTTT. The encoded protein is CASSILAMNTEAFF.

The gene calls are TRBV3-1 (or the pseudogene TRBV3-2) and TRBJ1-2, with TRBD1 matching over 9 bases. Germline CDR1 LGHDT, CDR2 YNNKEL (reference sequence). Trimming removed 0 bases from V and 3 bases from J; junction bases left unmatched: 14. The CDR3 covers 19 residues. The CDR3 DNA is TGTGCCAGCAGCCAAGATGTGGGTACAGGGGGCGTTCGGTACTATGGCTACACCTTC. Amino acids: CASSQDVGTGGVRYYGYTF.

The chain couples TRBV28 to TRBJ2-7; 9 nucleotides agree with TRBD1. The V and J ends lost 5 bases and 9 bases, in that order; junction bases with no gene match: 14. Germline CDR1 is MDHEN and CDR2 is SYDVKM. This CDR3 contains 15 residues. CDR3 sequence reads: CASSAPDRGLRGQYF. As DNA, the CDR3 is TGTGCCAGCAGTGCACCGGACAGGGGACTTAGGGGGCAGTACTTC.

The rearrangement joins TRBV5-6 to TRBJ2-5; 11 bases match TRBD1. This CDR3 has 15 residues. Trimming cost V 3 bases and J 4 bases; bases outside gene matches: 5. Germline V gives CDR1 SGHDT, CDR2 YYEEEE. Written as DNA, the CDR3 is TGTGCCAGCAGCTCCGGACAGGGGGCGCGAGAGACCCAGTACTTC. Translating gives CASSSGQGARETQYF. The variable domain in full, completed from reference TRBV5-6 and TRBJ2-5, reads DAGVTQSPTHLIKTRGQQVTLRCSPKSGHDTVSWYQQALGQGPQFIFQYYEEEERQRGNFPDRFSGHQFPNYSSELNVNALLLGDSALYLCASSSGQGARETQYFGPGTRLLVL.

The rearrangement joins TRBV28 to TRBJ2-7; TRBD2 might be the D (7 bases). Germline CDR1 is MDHEN and CDR2 is SYDVKM. V was trimmed by 4 bases and J by 4 bases, leaving 17 bases between them. The CDR3 has 15 amino acids. The CDR3 here is CASSSGGRPGYEQYF. CDR3 DNA: TGTGCCAGCAGTTCGGGGGGCAGACCAGGGTACGAGCAGTACTTC.

V usage is TRBV29-1 and J usage is TRBJ2-7; 7 bases agree with TRBD1. From germline, CDR1 is SQVTM and CDR2 ANQGSEA. This CDR3 is built from 15 residues. V was clipped by 1 base and J by 2 bases; unmatched bases: 8. This CDR3 reads CSVEAAGGRTYEQYF. CDR3 nucleotides: TGCAGCGTTGAAGCGGCAGGGGGACGGACCTACGAGCAGTACTTC.

The chain has TRBV5-6 and TRBJ2-7; 9 positions match TRBD1. Looked up from germline, CDR1 is SGHDT and CDR2 is YYEEEE. After removal of 1 base from V and 2 bases from J, the junction contained 7 bases not matched to a gene. This CDR3 region has 16 residues. In nucleotides, the CDR3 is TGTGCCAGCAGCTTGTATTTTGGGGACAGGGCCTACGAGCAGTACTTC. It encodes CASSLYFGDRAYEQYF.

Written as DNA, the CDR3 is TGTGCCAGCAGCTTGGAGGGCAGGGCTGGGCAGACCCAGTACTTC. Its protein is CASSLEGRAGQTQYF. The V gene is TRBV5-4, the J gene TRBJ2-5; tentatively, D is TRBD1 (5 bases). CDR3 size: 15 residues. CDR1 is SGHNT and CDR2 is YYREEE in the germline V gene (reference sequence). Trimming stripped 0 bases from V and 6 bases from J, with 15 bases between.

The chain carries TRBV5-1 and TRBJ1-2; TRBD1 matches 10 bases. Germline loops: CDR1 SGHRS, CDR2 YFSETQ. The CDR3 is made up of 15 amino acids. J was trimmed by 2 bases and V by 3 bases; bases with no gene match: 4. The chain's CDR3 is CASSSGTGVNYGYTF. CDR3 DNA: TGCGCCAGCAGCTCCGGGACAGGGGTAAACTATGGCTACACCTTC.

J is TRBJ1-1 and V is TRBV7-9; 8 bases are shared with TRBD1. This CDR3 is built from 14 residues. The ends lost 5 bases at V and 4 bases at J; junction bases unmatched: 6. Germline CDR1 and CDR2: SEHNR and FQNEAQ (reference sequence). CDR3 bases: TGTGCCAGCAGCCAGGGGGCCGAAGTCACTGAAGCTTTCTTT. It codes for CASSQGAEVTEAFF.

The chain has TRBV7-9 and TRBJ2-7, with TRBD1 matching over 7 bases. The trim removed 3 bases at V and 4 bases at J, leaving 3 bases unmatched. This CDR3 comprises 13 residues. Germline-derived CDR1 and CDR2 are SEHNR and FQNEAQ (reference sequence). The CDR3 region is CASSFRQGYEQYF. Written as DNA, the CDR3 is TGTGCCAGCAGCTTCCGACAGGGATACGAGCAGTACTTC.

The chain recombines TRBV24-1 with TRBJ2-7, with 7 bases that match TRBD1. There are 15 residues in the CDR3. The V segment lost 4 bases and the J segment 2 bases; nucleotides outside the gene matches: 7. CDR1 and CDR2 (germline): KGHDR, SFDVKD. The CDR3 sequence is CATSDRQGLTYEQYF. The CDR3 DNA reads TGTGCCACCAGTGACAGACAGGGCTTAACCTACGAGCAGTACTTC.

This clone was seen only a few times. The chain carries TRBV9 and TRBJ2-3; no clear D. The CDR3 is 13 amino acids. Germline values: CDR1 SGDLS, CDR2 YYNGEE. Trimming removed 1 base at V and 5 bases at J, with 8 bases between. The CDR3 reads CASSVRAGDTQYF. In nucleotides, the CDR3 is TGTGCCAGCAGCGTACGTGCCGGAGATACGCAGTATTTT.

This chain links TRBV18 with TRBJ1-3; TRBD1 aligns across 7 bases. Germline assignment: CDR1 KGHSH and CDR2 LQKENI. V was clipped by 4 bases and J by 0 bases; unmatched bases: 6. The CDR3 is 16 residues long. CDR3 sequence reads: CASSQGTESSGNTIYF. In nucleotides, the CDR3 is TGTGCCAGCTCACAGGGGACAGAGAGCTCTGGAAACACCATATATTTT. Full variable domain (rest looked up from reference TRBV18 and TRBJ1-3): NAGVMQNPRHLVRRRGQEARLRCSPMKGHSHVYWYRQLPEEGLKFMVYLQKENIIDESGMPKERFSAEFPKEGPSILRIQQVVRGDSAAYFCASSQGTESSGNTIYFGEGSWLTVV.

The chain has TRBV3-1 (or the pseudogene TRBV3-2) and TRBJ1-1; 11 bases are a match to TRBD1. Per germline, CDR1 LGHDT and CDR2 YNNKEL (reference sequence). The CDR3 extends over 15 amino acids. V lost 3 bases to trimming and J lost 3 bases; unmatched junction nucleotides: 3. The CDR3 DNA reads TGTGCCAGCAGCCACTGGGACAGGGGGGACACTGAAGCTTTCTTT. The encoded protein is CASSHWDRGDTEAFF.

The chain carries TRBV28 and TRBJ2-1; D might be TRBD1 (5 bases). CDR1 MDHEN and CDR2 SYDVKM come from the germline V gene. This CDR3 has 14 residues. Between the trimmed V and J ends, which lost 2 bases and 4 bases, there was a span of 9 bases. The CDR3 coding sequence is TGTGCCAGCAGTTTACAGGGTCTTTACAATGAGCAGTTCTTC. It translates to CASSLQGLYNEQFF.

This chain links TRBV2 with TRBJ1-1, with D possibly being TRBD1 (6 bases). The germline V gene encodes CDR1 SNHLY and CDR2 FYNNEI. Deletions cut 7 bases from V and 1 base from J, with 13 bases between. This CDR3 is built from 14 residues. CDR3: CASNAGVANTEAFF. The CDR3 DNA is TGTGCCAGCAATGCAGGGGTAGCGAACACTGAAGCTTTCTTT.

This clone has just one count. V is TRBV5-5 and J is TRBJ1-2; D possibly corresponds to TRBD1 (6 bases). Trimming shortened V by 3 bases and J by 7 bases, and 19 bases separated the two germline ends. CDR1 is SGHKS, CDR2 YYEKEE, per germline (reference sequence). The CDR3 sequence is 15 residues long. In DNA form, the CDR3 reads TGTGCCAGCAGCTGGATGGTGGGGGCCCCCCTTGGCTACACCTTC. Protein sequence: CASSWMVGAPLGYTF.

The chain couples TRBV24-1 to TRBJ1-1, with TRBD1 matching over 8 bases. Germline loops: CDR1 KGHDR, CDR2 SFDVKD. There are 14 residues in the CDR3. V dropped 3 bases and J dropped 9; count of bases not matched to a gene: 8. For the CDR3, the DNA is TGTGCCACCAGTGATCCTGGACAGGGAACTAAAGCTTTCTTT. This gives the protein CATSDPGQGTKAFF.